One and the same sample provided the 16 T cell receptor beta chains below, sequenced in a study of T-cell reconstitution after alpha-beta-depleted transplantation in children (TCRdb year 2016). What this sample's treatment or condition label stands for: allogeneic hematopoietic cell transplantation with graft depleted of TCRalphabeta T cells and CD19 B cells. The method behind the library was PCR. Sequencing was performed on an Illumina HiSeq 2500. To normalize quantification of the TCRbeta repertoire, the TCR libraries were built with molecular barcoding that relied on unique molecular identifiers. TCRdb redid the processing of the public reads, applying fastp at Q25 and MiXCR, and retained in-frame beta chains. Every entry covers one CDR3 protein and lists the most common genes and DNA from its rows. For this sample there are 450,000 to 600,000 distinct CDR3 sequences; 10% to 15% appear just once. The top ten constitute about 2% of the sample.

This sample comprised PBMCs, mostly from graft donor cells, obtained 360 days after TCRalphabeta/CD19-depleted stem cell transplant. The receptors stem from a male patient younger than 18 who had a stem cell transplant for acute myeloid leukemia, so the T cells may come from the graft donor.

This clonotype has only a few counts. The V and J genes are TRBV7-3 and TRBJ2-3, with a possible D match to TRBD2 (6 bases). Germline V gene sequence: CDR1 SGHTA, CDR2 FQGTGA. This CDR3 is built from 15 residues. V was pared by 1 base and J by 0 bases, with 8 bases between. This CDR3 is CASSLMGGSTDTQYF. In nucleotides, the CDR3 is TGTGCCAGCAGCTTAATGGGAGGTAGCACAGATACGCAGTATTTT. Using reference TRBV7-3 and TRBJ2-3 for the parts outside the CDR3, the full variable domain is GAGVSQTPSNKVTEKGKYVELRCDPISGHTALYWYRQSLGQGPEFLIYFQGTGAADDSGLPNDRFFAVRPEGSVSTLKIQRTERGDSAVYLCASSLMGGSTDTQYFGPGTRLTVL.

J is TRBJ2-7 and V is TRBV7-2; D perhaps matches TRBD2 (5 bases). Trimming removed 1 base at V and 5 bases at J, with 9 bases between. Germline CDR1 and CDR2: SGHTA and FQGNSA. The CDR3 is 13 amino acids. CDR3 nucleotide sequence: TGTGCCAGCAGCTTAGGTCGGGGAGACGAGCAGTACTTC. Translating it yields CASSLGRGDEQYF. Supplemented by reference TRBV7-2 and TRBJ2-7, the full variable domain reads GAGVSQSPSNKVTEKGKDVELRCDPISGHTALYWYRQSLGQGLEFLIYFQGNSAPDKSGLPSDRFSAERTGGSVSTLTIQRTQQEDSAVYLCASSLGRGDEQYFGPGTRLTVT.

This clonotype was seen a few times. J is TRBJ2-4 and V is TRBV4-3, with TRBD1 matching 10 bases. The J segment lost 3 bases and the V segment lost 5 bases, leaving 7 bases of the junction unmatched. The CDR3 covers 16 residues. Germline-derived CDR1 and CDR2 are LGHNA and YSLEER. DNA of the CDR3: TGCGCCAGCAGCTCCTGGGACAGGGGCGACAAAAACATTCAGTACTTC. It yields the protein CASSSWDRGDKNIQYF.

The CDR3 DNA is TGCAGCGTTAACAGGGGAGAGGGAGATACGCAGTATTTT. This codes for CSVNRGEGDTQYF. This chain joins TRBV29-1 and TRBJ2-3; 7 bases are shared with TRBD1. Germline CDR1 reads SQVTM; CDR2 reads ANQGSEA. The ends lost 5 bases at V and 5 bases at J; junction bases unmatched: 7. This CDR3 is built from 13 residues.

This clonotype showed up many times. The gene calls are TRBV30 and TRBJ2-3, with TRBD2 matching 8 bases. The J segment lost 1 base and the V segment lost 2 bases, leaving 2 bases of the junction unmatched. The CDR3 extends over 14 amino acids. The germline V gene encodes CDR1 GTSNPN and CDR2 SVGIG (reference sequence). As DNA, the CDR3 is TGTGCCTGGAGTTCAGCGGGAGGCACAGATACGCAGTATTTT. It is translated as CAWSSAGGTDTQYF.

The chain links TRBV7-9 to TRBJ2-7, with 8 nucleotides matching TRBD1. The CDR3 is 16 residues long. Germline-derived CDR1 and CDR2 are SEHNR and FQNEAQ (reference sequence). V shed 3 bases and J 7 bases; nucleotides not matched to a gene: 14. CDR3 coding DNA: TGTGCCAGCAGCTTGGGGGACAGGTCCCCTTTGGTGGAGCAGTACTTC. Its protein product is CASSLGDRSPLVEQYF.

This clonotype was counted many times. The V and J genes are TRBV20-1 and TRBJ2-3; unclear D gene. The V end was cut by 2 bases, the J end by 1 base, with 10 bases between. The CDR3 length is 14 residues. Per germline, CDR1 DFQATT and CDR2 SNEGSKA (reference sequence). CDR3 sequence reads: CSARKTERTDTQYF. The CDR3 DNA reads TGCAGTGCTAGAAAGACGGAACGCACAGATACGCAGTATTTT.

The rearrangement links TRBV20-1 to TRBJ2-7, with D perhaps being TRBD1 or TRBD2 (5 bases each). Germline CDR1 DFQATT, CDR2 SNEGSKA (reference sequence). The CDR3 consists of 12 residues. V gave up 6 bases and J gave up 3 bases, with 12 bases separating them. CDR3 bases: TGCAGTGCCCATGGGACGGTCTACGAGCAGTACTTC. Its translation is CSAHGTVYEQYF.

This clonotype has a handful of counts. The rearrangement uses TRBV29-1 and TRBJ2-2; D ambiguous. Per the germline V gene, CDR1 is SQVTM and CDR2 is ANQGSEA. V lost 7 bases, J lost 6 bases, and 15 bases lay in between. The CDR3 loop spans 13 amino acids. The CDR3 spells CSAHEQLSGELFF. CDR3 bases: TGCAGCGCCCACGAGCAATTGTCCGGGGAGCTGTTTTTT.

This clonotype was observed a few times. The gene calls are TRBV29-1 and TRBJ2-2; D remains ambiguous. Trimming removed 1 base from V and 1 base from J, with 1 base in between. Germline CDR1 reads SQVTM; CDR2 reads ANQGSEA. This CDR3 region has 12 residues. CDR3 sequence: CSVEGNTGELFF. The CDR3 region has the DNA TGCAGCGTTGAAGGGAACACCGGGGAGCTGTTTTTT.

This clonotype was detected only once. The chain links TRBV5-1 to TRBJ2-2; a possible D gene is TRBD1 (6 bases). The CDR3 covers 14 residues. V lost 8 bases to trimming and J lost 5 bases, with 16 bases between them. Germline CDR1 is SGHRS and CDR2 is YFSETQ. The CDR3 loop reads CARASRGLTGELFF. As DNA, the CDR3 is TGCGCCAGGGCCTCCAGGGGTCTAACCGGGGAGCTGTTTTTT.

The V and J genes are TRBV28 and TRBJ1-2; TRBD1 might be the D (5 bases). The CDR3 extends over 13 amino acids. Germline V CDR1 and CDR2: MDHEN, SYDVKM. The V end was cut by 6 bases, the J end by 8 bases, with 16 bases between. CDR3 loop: CASSPAGWEGYTF. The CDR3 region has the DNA TGTGCCAGCAGCCCCGCAGGGTGGGAAGGCTACACCTTC.

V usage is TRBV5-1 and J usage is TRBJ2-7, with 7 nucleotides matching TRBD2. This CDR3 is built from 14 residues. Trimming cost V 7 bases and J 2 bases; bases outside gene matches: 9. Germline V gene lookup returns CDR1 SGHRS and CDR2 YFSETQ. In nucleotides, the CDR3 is TGCGCCAGCCGTACCGGGACTACCGCCTACGAGCAGTACTTC. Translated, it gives CASRTGTTAYEQYF.

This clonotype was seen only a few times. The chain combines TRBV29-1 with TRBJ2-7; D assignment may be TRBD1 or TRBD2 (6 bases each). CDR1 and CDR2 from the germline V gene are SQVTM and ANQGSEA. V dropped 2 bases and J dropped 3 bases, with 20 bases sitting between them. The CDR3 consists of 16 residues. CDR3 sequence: CSVEIVGRQGSYEQYF. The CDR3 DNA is TGCAGCGTTGAAATCGTGGGGAGGCAGGGGAGCTACGAGCAGTACTTC.

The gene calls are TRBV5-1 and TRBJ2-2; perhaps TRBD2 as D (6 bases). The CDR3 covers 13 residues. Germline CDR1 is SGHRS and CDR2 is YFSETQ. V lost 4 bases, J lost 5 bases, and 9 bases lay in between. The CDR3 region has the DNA TGCGCCAGCAGCGGAGGGGTGACCGGGGAGCTGTTTTTT. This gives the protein CASSGGVTGELFF.

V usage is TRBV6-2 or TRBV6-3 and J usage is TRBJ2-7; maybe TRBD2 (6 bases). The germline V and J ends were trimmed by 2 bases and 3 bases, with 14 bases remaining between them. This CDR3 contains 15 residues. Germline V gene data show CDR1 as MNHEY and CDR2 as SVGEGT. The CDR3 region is CASSYGGDPLYEQYF. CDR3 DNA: TGTGCCAGCAGTTACGGCGGGGATCCGCTCTACGAGCAGTACTTC.